This T cell receptor (beta chain) derives from a study of Graves' ophthalmopathy and Graves' hyperthyroidism. This clonotype has a count of ten or more. Its specificity is unknown. RNA served as the template for amplifying TCR beta CDR3 regions. RT-PCR was first run with HTBI primers, then multiplex PCR in a second round. TCRdb passed the multiplex PCR reads through MiXCR, listing each CDR3 protein once. The data contain over a million distinct CDR3 sequences, about 38% of them singletons. Findings of the study overall: Using 13 signatures, a model distinguished ophthalmopathy from stable hyperthyroidism, reaching more than 85% sensitivity and about 81% specificity.

The receptor's source is an adult man with Graves' hyperthyroidism. Sequencing was carried out using peripheral blood or thyroid tissue (not recorded which).

The CDR3 spells CASTTYSNQPQHF. The CDR3 DNA reads as TGTGCCAGCACAACGTATAGCAATCAGCCCCAGCATTTT. The V call is TRBV6-5, the J call TRBJ1-5; D gene ambiguous. The CDR3 runs 13 residues. Trimming took off 7 bases at V and 0 bases at J, with 7 bases between the two ends. Germline-derived CDR1 and CDR2 are MNHEY and SVGAGI.